One T cell receptor (beta chain) is described in this entry. This specimen belongs to a study of control samples from healthy donors and cancer patients. Assay: immunoSEQ multiplex PCR; the TCRdb copy retains only in-frame clones and omits some. The table has some 57,000 clones, about 95% seen once; the top ten hold 2.4%. Per the germline V gene, CDR1 is SEHNR and CDR2 is FQNEAQ (reference sequence). The CDR3 spans 14 residues. V dropped 6 bases and J dropped 3; count of bases not matched to a gene: 6. The TCR was taken from a man aged 30 to 45 in good health. The sequenced sample consisted of blood. V usage is TRBV7-9 and J usage is TRBJ1-2; 8 positions agree with TRBD1. The CDR3 sequence: CASSSRTGHYGYTF. The CDR3 DNA follows: TGTGCCAGCAGTTCTAGGACAGGGCACTATGGCTACACCTTC.